Reported below is one T cell receptor (beta chain). Its antigen is currently unknown. Read sequence stops 3 residues before the CDR3 end, and the germline J gene provides the missing end. The data were obtained in a study of T cells in women clearing cervical HPV infection. Study-level background: Blood came at first lesion visit for cases, post-clearance for controls. Broader study findings: Cases and controls were distinguished at AUC approximately 0.81 by richness and V genes.

Profiled with immunoSEQ multiplex PCR; TCRdb holds only in-frame clones, not every one. The sample has around 39,000 clones; the top ten hold 6.4%. This CDR3 is built from 14 residues. CDR1 GTSNPN and CDR2 SVGIG come from the germline V gene (reference sequence). Trimming left V 2 bases short and J 0 bases short, with 5 bases between. The TCR comes from a woman aged 18-69 years with a cervical HPV16 infection that either progressed to CIN3+ or cleared (not recorded which). The chain employs TRBV30 and TRBJ2-6; D call uncertain. The sample taken for sequencing was blood buffy coat. The CDR3 here is CAWSRYSGANVLTF. Incomplete CDR3 DNA: TGTGCCTGGAGTAGGTACTCTGGGGCCAACGTC.